The 23 T cell receptor beta chains reported below all come from one sample, sequenced in a study of pediatric ulcerative colitis. Clones were sequenced by immunoSEQ multiplex PCR, and TCRdb holds only the in-frame ones, with some missing. This table holds about 32,000 clones, roughly 86% found once. Material for sequencing was blood. The receptor source for this set is a boy between 10 and 17 years old with severe ulcerative colitis.

This clone was detected only a few times. The CDR3 here is CASSQWSGTSGNTIYF. The CDR3 DNA reads TGTGCCAGCAGCCAATGGAGCGGGACGTCTGGAAACACCATATATTTT. The chain employs TRBV7-6 and TRBJ1-3; maybe TRBD1 (5 bases). Trimming pared 5 bases from V and 1 base from J, leaving 15 bases between. In germline, CDR1 is SGHVS, CDR2 FNYEAQ. The CDR3 has 16 residues.

The J gene is TRBJ2-7, the V gene TRBV27; 9 bases are shared with TRBD1. CDR1 MNHEY and CDR2 SMNVEV come from the germline V gene (reference sequence). After removal of 0 bases from V and 3 bases from J, the junction contained 3 bases not matched to a gene. The CDR3 contains 15 residues. Here the CDR3 DNA reads TGTGCCAGCAGTTTATCGACAGGGGGAAGCTACGAGCAGTACTTC. As protein: CASSLSTGGSYEQYF.

The CDR3 protein is CAWRTTHTEAFF. CDR3 nucleotides: TGTGCCTGGCGAACAACCCACACTGAAGCTTTCTTT. J is TRBJ1-1 and V is TRBV30, with D unresolved. V lost 5 bases and J 3 bases, leaving 10 bases between the germline ends. There are 12 residues in the CDR3. The V gene's germline CDR1 is GTSNPN and CDR2 SVGIG (reference sequence).

In its sample, this clone was seen once. The chain recombines TRBV11-1 with TRBJ1-1, with D maybe TRBD1 (5 bases). The V end was cut by 1 base, the J end by 10 bases, with 10 bases between. There are 12 residues in the CDR3. The germline gives CDR1 SGHAT, CDR2 FQDESV (reference sequence). The CDR3 region has the DNA TGTGCCAGCAGCTTAGGAGGGGTCTCAGCTTTCTTT. This gives the protein CASSLGGVSAFF.

CDR3 sequence reads: CASSLFGSLTQYF. CDR3 DNA: TGTGCCAGCAGCTTATTTGGTTCTCTTACGCAGTATTTT. The chain links TRBV7-9 to TRBJ2-3; D gene unclear. The V end lost 2 bases, the J end lost 8 bases, and 11 bases lay between the germline ends. This CDR3 is built from 13 residues. The V gene's germline CDR1 is SEHNR and CDR2 FQNEAQ (reference sequence).

This chain joins TRBV27 and TRBJ1-2; TRBD1 matches at 7 bases. This CDR3 has 16 residues. With V trimmed by 3 bases and J by 3 bases, 10 bases remained unmatched. The germline V gene encodes CDR1 MNHEY and CDR2 SMNVEV (reference sequence). The CDR3 nucleotides read TGTGCCAGCAGTTTTGGAGGGGGCTGGGGAGACTATGGCTACACCTTC. This codes for CASSFGGGWGDYGYTF.

The gene calls are TRBV7-3 and TRBJ2-5; 7 bases fit TRBD1. This CDR3 region has 14 residues. Trimming cost V 4 bases and J 4 bases; bases outside gene matches: 6. From germline, CDR1 is SGHTA and CDR2 FQGTGA. CDR3 region: CASSSTGAGETQYF. In DNA form, the CDR3 reads TGTGCCAGCAGCTCCACAGGGGCGGGAGAGACCCAGTACTTC. The entire variable domain, with the rest obtained from reference TRBV7-3 and TRBJ2-5, is as follows: GAGVSQTPSNKVTEKGKYVELRCDPISGHTALYWYRQSLGQGPEFLIYFQGTGAADDSGLPNDRFFAVRPEGSVSTLKIQRTERGDSAVYLCASSSTGAGETQYFGPGTRLLVL.

The rearrangement uses TRBV13 and TRBJ2-3, with TRBD1 matching over 9 bases. CDR1 and CDR2 from the germline V gene are PRHDT and FYEKMQ (reference sequence). Trimming removed 5 bases from V and 8 bases from J; junction bases left unmatched: 8. CDR3 length equals 14 residues. The CDR3 sequence: CASSAGTGYGTQYF. Here the CDR3 DNA reads TGTGCCAGCAGCGCCGGGACAGGGTACGGTACGCAGTATTTT.

The genes are TRBV6-6 and TRBJ2-3; possibly TRBD1 for D (7 bases). The CDR3 is 15 residues long. The V end was cut by 5 bases, the J end by 4 bases, with 16 bases between. CDR1 and CDR2 (germline): MNHNY, SVGAGI (reference sequence). CDR3: CASSVAGGLADTQYF. In DNA form, the CDR3 reads TGTGCCAGCAGTGTAGCAGGGGGGCTGGCAGATACGCAGTATTTT.

This rearrangement joins TRBV4-1 to TRBJ1-1, with D uncertain. Germline values: CDR1 MGHRA, CDR2 YSYEKL. V was pared by 3 bases and J by 3 bases, with 14 bases between. The CDR3 totals 15 residues. The DNA of the CDR3 is TGCGCCAGCAGCCAGCCAAGCGGCGTTTACACTGAAGCTTTCTTT. This encodes CASSQPSGVYTEAFF.

In this sample, this clone turned up a few times. The chain combines TRBV4-1 with TRBJ1-2; D is undetermined. The CDR3 length is 16 residues. Germline values: CDR1 MGHRA, CDR2 YSYEKL. Trimming stripped 2 bases from V and 0 bases from J, with 13 bases between. CDR3: CASSQLTRASNYGYTF. The CDR3 region has the DNA TGCGCCAGCAGCCAATTAACCCGAGCCTCTAACTATGGCTACACCTTC.

The chain combines TRBV27 with TRBJ2-7; perhaps TRBD1 as D (5 bases). This CDR3 contains 16 residues. Germline CDR1 is MNHEY and CDR2 is SMNVEV (reference sequence). The V gene lost 5 bases and the J gene lost 0 bases, with 17 bases spanning the gap. In DNA, the CDR3 is TGTGCCAGCAGTCCGACCCACCGACAGACCTCCTACGAGCAGTACTTC. This sequence encodes CASSPTHRQTSYEQYF.

V is TRBV11-2 and J is TRBJ1-2, with D uncertain. Trimming pared 2 bases from V and 5 bases from J, leaving 15 bases between. Germline CDR1 reads SGHAT; CDR2 reads FQNNGV. This CDR3 region has 15 residues. The CDR3 nucleotides are TGTGCCAGCAGCTTAAATATGGCAGTCCGGTATGGCTACACCTTC. This sequence encodes CASSLNMAVRYGYTF.

The V gene is TRBV5-1, the J gene TRBJ2-2; 8 bases fit TRBD1. The CDR3 has 16 amino acids. V was pared by 7 bases and J by 0 bases, with 8 bases of the junction left unmatched. The germline V gene has CDR1 SGHRS and CDR2 YFSETQ. CDR3 amino acids: CASQTGTGTNTGELFF. The CDR3 coding sequence is TGCGCCAGCCAAACCGGGACAGGAACGAACACCGGGGAGCTGTTTTTT.

This chain joins TRBV12-5 and TRBJ2-3; TRBD2 might be the D (6 bases). Trimming stripped 2 bases from V and 3 bases from J, with 18 bases between. CDR1 and CDR2 (germline): LGHNT, FRNRAP. The CDR3 has 17 amino acids. The CDR3 bases are TGTGCTAGTGGTTTGCCCCATGGGGGGACCGCGACAGATACGCAGTATTTT. Encoded protein: CASGLPHGGTATDTQYF.

The genes are TRBV29-1 and TRBJ1-2; unclear D gene. The V end lost 2 bases, the J end lost 7 bases, and 17 bases lay between the germline ends. There are 14 residues in the CDR3. The germline V gene has CDR1 SQVTM and CDR2 ANQGSEA. The CDR3 protein is CSVEYGGRLSGYTF. The DNA of the CDR3 is TGCAGCGTTGAATATGGCGGGAGGTTGAGTGGCTACACCTTC.

V is TRBV19 and J is TRBJ1-1; TRBD1 is a possible D gene (6 bases). Trimming pared 5 bases from V and 1 base from J, leaving 14 bases between. The CDR3 totals 15 residues. The germline V gene has CDR1 LNHDA and CDR2 SQIVND (reference sequence). Written as DNA, the CDR3 is TGTGCCAGTAGTTTACAGGGCGTCCGGAACACTGAAGCTTTCTTT. Translated, it gives CASSLQGVRNTEAFF.

V usage is TRBV5-6 and J usage is TRBJ2-7; weak D call: TRBD1 (5 bases). This CDR3 is 15 amino acids long. Germline values: CDR1 SGHDT, CDR2 YYEEEE. V lost 0 bases to trimming and J lost 0 bases, with 10 bases between them. The CDR3 DNA is TGTGCCAGCAGCTTGGAGGGGCCCCTCTCCTACGAGCAGTACTTC. It encodes CASSLEGPLSYEQYF.

The rearrangement uses TRBV5-6 and TRBJ2-2, with unresolved D. Trimming took off 4 bases at V and 5 bases at J, with 9 bases between the two ends. The germline V gene has CDR1 SGHDT and CDR2 YYEEEE. The CDR3 is made up of 13 amino acids. The CDR3, as DNA: TGTGCCAGCAGCCGACGGAGAACCGGGGAGCTGTTTTTT. Its translation: CASSRRRTGELFF.

The chain uses TRBV6-1 and TRBJ2-3; no definite D call. With 4 bases removed from V and 5 bases from J, the gap between germline ends came to 13 bases. CDR1 is MNHNS, CDR2 SASEGT, per germline. The CDR3 length is 14 residues. CDR3 sequence reads: CASSVGSLGDTQYF. CDR3 in DNA: TGTGCCAGCAGTGTGGGGTCCCTTGGAGATACGCAGTATTTT.

The chain uses TRBV5-1 and TRBJ2-7; 9 bases align to TRBD1. The V and J ends lost 5 bases and 5 bases, in that order; junction bases with no gene match: 8. The CDR3 runs to 14 residues. CDR1 is SGHRS, CDR2 YFSETQ, per germline. CDR3 loop: CASSPTGGNDEQYF. DNA of the CDR3: TGCGCCAGCAGTCCGACAGGGGGTAACGACGAGCAGTACTTC.

The chain is built from TRBV9 and TRBJ2-2; D ambiguous. The CDR3 sequence is 15 residues long. Germline V CDR1 and CDR2: SGDLS, YYNGEE. V was clipped by 1 base and J by 1 base, with 8 bases between them. This CDR3 is CASSVISGNTGELFF. CDR3 nucleotide sequence: TGTGCCAGCAGCGTAATTTCAGGGAACACCGGGGAGCTGTTTTTT.

The chain couples TRBV19 to TRBJ2-1; D is perhaps TRBD2 (6 bases). The germline V gene has CDR1 LNHDA and CDR2 SQIVND (reference sequence). There are 17 residues in the CDR3. The V end lost 3 bases, the J end lost 3 bases, and 18 bases lay between the germline ends. DNA of the CDR3: TGTGCCAGTAGTATCTTTTTTTCGGGGGTCATCTACAATGAGCAGTTCTTC. It encodes CASSIFFSGVIYNEQFF. Full variable domain (rest looked up from reference TRBV19 and TRBJ2-1): DGGITQSPKYLFRKEGQNVTLSCEQNLNHDAMYWYRQDPGQGLRLIYYSQIVNDFQKGDIAEGYSVSREKKESFPLTVTSAQKNPTAFYLCASSIFFSGVIYNEQFFGPGTRLTVL.